This T cell receptor beta chain was obtained from a study of shared clonotypes between healthy human individuals. General study results and limits: Blood alone was sampled, and tissue repertoires likely differ.

Germline loops: CDR1 SGHRS, CDR2 YFSETQ. The CDR3 is 12 residues long. The germline V and J ends were trimmed by 5 bases and 5 bases, with 10 bases remaining between them. Cells designated naive CD8 were CD45RO-negative and were positively selected for CCR7, with terminally differentiated effector memory CD45RA+ cells excluded. Remarks on this clone: As yet, its antigen is unknown.

Some clones are missing from TCRdb's copy, which holds only in-frame ones; the method was immunoSEQ multiplex PCR. Among 2 million or so clones, about 95% were seen once, and the ten largest hold roughly 1%. The clonotype comes from a man aged 18 to 35 in good health. Material: naive CD8+ T cells sorted from blood. This chain joins TRBV5-1 and TRBJ2-5, with a possible D match to TRBD2 (6 bases). Here the CDR3 DNA reads TGCGCCAGCAGTGGAGGGTGGGAGACCCAGTACTTC. It specifies CASSGGWETQYF.